The source of this T cell receptor beta chain is a study of human T cells and chemical hapten exposure. Background on the study: Upper inner arm skin measuring around 2 cm by around 2 cm received 2% DPC for sensitization. How much TCR each sample yielded varied, mostly because pooled library volumes differed slightly.

MiXCR was run by TCRdb on the RACE reads, yielding one entry per CDR3 protein. The sample lists over 95,000 distinct CDR3 sequences; around 11% were seen once. This clonotype was counted ten times or more. Its specificity is not known. The CDR3 is 16 amino acids. V trimming: 0 bases; J trimming: 8 bases; junction bases outside the gene matches: 10. Germline CDR1 and CDR2: MNHEY and SVGEGT. Study-wide results and limits: The count of PT1 expanded TCRs correlated positively with patch test score. Expanded TCR sets contained significantly more large CDR3 similarity clusters than controls.

Specified time point: patch test 1, 2 weeks after DPC sensitization. Treatment denoted: therapeutic diphenylcyclopropenone sensitization with weekly scalp DPC. The sample consisted of whole blood, taken in connection with sensitization to the hapten diphenylcyclopropenone (DPC). The origin of this receptor is a woman between 35 and 50 years old with alopecia areata. Some clones in this sample may be carry-over from other donors' samples. This chain uses TRBV6-2 or TRBV6-3 with TRBJ2-1, with 7 bases fitting TRBD2. Written as DNA, the CDR3 is TGTGCCAGCAGTTACTCCCCCAGCGGGAAGCCCCATGAGCAGTTCTTC. Residues: CASSYSPSGKPHEQFF.